This T cell receptor beta chain was captured in a study of cytomegalovirus exposure and HLA in healthy donors. Findings and caveats of the study: Evidence from a later analysis indicated that most CMV-associated TCR beta chains looked HLA-restricted. By HLA locus, TCR association rates varied in a later analysis, with DRB1 showing the most and HLA-C the fewest. A few of the chains that were CMV-associated were confirmed in vitro to be specific for CMV antigens.

Worth noting for this clone: Its specificity is unknown.

60 Vbeta and 13 Jbeta primers were used in PCR. Profiling relied on immunoSEQ multiplex PCR, and the TCRdb table lists in-frame clones only, not all of them. Among about 200,000 clones, around 90% were seen once, and the ten largest hold more than 1%. The CDR3 sequence is 18 residues long. The germline V gene has CDR1 WSHSY and CDR2 SAAADI. J was trimmed by 2 bases and V by 4 bases; bases with no gene match: 12. Sequenced input: PBMCs. The origin of this receptor is a boy aged 2 to 10 in good health and CMV-seronegative. This chain joins TRBV10-2 and TRBJ1-3, with TRBD1 identical over 9 bases. DNA for the CDR3: TGCGCCAGCAGTGCCTTCTCCGGGACAGGGACCGCTGGAAACACCATATATTTT. This sequence encodes CASSAFSGTGTAGNTIYF.